Below, 19 T cell receptor beta chains from the same sample are listed, as sequenced in a study of blood T cell repertoires in COVID-19 (dated by TCRdb to between 2020 and 2021). Libraries were built with the immunoSEQ multiplex PCR assay. Sourced from immuneACCESS, this table was stored by TCRdb with only in-frame sequences that have V and J called. A share of the clones is absent; for the studies checked, an unresolved V gene accounts for under half, and the remainder has no known explanation. The sample table shows 130,000 or so clones, and roughly 82% are seen once. The biggest ten clones account for 9% to 13% of the sample. The sequenced sample consisted of peripheral blood. The receptors were sampled from a human donor in a cohort sampled during active COVID-19.

Here the CDR3 reads CASSVEEPYSNQPQHF. The DNA of the CDR3 is TGTGCCAGCAGTGTCGAGGAGCCATATAGCAATCAGCCCCAGCATTTT. The chain is built from TRBV2 and TRBJ1-5; D call uncertain. The CDR3 covers 16 residues. Germline-derived CDR1 and CDR2 are SNHLY and FYNNEI. Deletions cut 4 bases from V and 0 bases from J, with 13 bases between. Complete variable domain (other parts from reference TRBV2 and TRBJ1-5): EPEVTQTPSHQVTQMGQEVILRCVPISNHLYFYWYRQILGQKVEFLVSFYNNEISEKSEIFDDQFSVERPDGSNFTLKIRSTKLEDSAMYFCASSVEEPYSNQPQHFGDGTRLSIL.

The rearrangement links TRBV9 to TRBJ2-3; 10 positions match TRBD2. This CDR3 has 16 amino acids. Germline V gene data show CDR1 as SGDLS and CDR2 as YYNGEE. V lost 0 bases, J lost 6 bases, and 7 bases stayed unmatched. The CDR3 reads CASSVEAGGPRDTQYF. CDR3 nucleotide sequence: TGTGCCAGCAGCGTAGAAGCGGGGGGGCCGAGGGATACGCAGTATTTT.

The gene calls are TRBV5-1 and TRBJ2-2; perhaps TRBD2 as D (5 bases). Germline assignment: CDR1 SGHRS and CDR2 YFSETQ. The CDR3 covers 16 residues. V shed 4 bases and J shed 1 base, with 14 bases lying between them. CDR3 bases: TGCGCCAGCAGCCCCGACACTGGAGGGAACACCGGGGAGCTGTTTTTT. This translates into CASSPDTGGNTGELFF.

This clone showed up just a few times. The chain joins TRBV6-6 to TRBJ2-5, with TRBD2 matching over 15 bases. The CDR3 is 14 residues long. V was clipped by 5 bases and J by 6 bases; unmatched bases: 1. Germline loops: CDR1 MNHNY, CDR2 SVGAGI (reference sequence). Here the CDR3 reads CASSGTSGGQTQYF. CDR3 nucleotide sequence: TGTGCCAGCAGTGGGACTAGCGGGGGGCAGACCCAGTACTTC.

The chain joins TRBV15 to TRBJ1-1; D is ambiguous. Trimming cost V 0 bases and J 2 bases, with 10 bases left between them. Germline CDR1 LNHNV, CDR2 YYDKDF (reference sequence). The CDR3 runs 15 residues. The CDR3 nucleotides are TGTGCCACCAGCAGAGACTACGCTGAAAACACTGAAGCTTTCTTT. This gives the protein CATSRDYAENTEAFF.

This clone showed up just once. The chain joins TRBV19 to TRBJ1-5; D is unclear. The V gene lost 6 bases and the J gene lost 7 bases, with 13 bases spanning the gap. The CDR3 spans 13 residues. The germline V gene encodes CDR1 LNHDA and CDR2 SQIVND (reference sequence). The CDR3 loop is CASSLEGGQPQHF. Here the CDR3 DNA reads TGTGCCAGTAGCCTGGAGGGTGGGCAGCCCCAGCATTTT.

The chain recombines TRBV10-3 with TRBJ1-3; no firm D call. V was trimmed by 7 bases and J by 0 bases, leaving 10 bases between them. This CDR3 region has 14 residues. Germline assignment: CDR1 ENHRY and CDR2 SYGVKD. For the CDR3, the DNA is TGTGCCATCATTCCGGAGCTCTCTGGAAACACCATATATTTT. Translation gives CAIIPELSGNTIYF.

The chain has TRBV7-9 and TRBJ2-5; 9 bases agree with TRBD2. There are 15 residues in the CDR3. The trim removed 5 bases at V and 3 bases at J, leaving 7 bases unmatched. CDR1 and CDR2 (germline): SEHNR, FQNEAQ (reference sequence). DNA of the CDR3: TGTGCCAGCAGCCGGGGGACTAGCCAAGAAGAGACCCAGTACTTC. Its translation: CASSRGTSQEETQYF.

The gene calls are TRBV19 and TRBJ2-3; 12 nucleotides align to TRBD2. The CDR3 has 16 amino acids. Germline CDR1 is LNHDA and CDR2 is SQIVND (reference sequence). Unmatched junction bases numbered 5, after V lost 1 base and J lost 6 bases. CDR3 residues: CASSIGVGLAGDTQYF. Written as DNA, the CDR3 is TGTGCCAGTAGTATAGGGGTTGGACTAGCGGGGGATACGCAGTATTTT. Full variable domain (outside the CDR3, taken from reference TRBV19 and TRBJ2-3): DGGITQSPKYLFRKEGQNVTLSCEQNLNHDAMYWYRQDPGQGLRLIYYSQIVNDFQKGDIAEGYSVSREKKESFPLTVTSAQKNPTAFYLCASSIGVGLAGDTQYFGPGTRLTVL.

In its sample, this clone was seen a few times. V is TRBV5-4 and J is TRBJ2-2; 7 bases map to TRBD1. The trim removed 1 base at V and 0 bases at J, leaving 0 bases unmatched. The germline CDR1 and CDR2 sequences are SGHNT and YYREEE (reference sequence). This CDR3 is 15 amino acids long. This CDR3 is CASSLQGANTGELFF. The CDR3 DNA is TGTGCCAGCAGCTTGCAGGGGGCGAACACCGGGGAGCTGTTTTTT.

The chain links TRBV6-1 to TRBJ2-3; a weak D match, TRBD2 (6 bases). CDR1 MNHNS and CDR2 SASEGT come from the germline V gene. Trimming took off 3 bases at V and 2 bases at J, with 12 bases between the two ends. The CDR3 contains 15 residues. CDR3 amino acids: CASSDGRSDTDTQYF. The CDR3 bases are TGTGCCAGCAGTGATGGGAGGTCAGACACAGATACGCAGTATTTT.

V gene TRBV6-8 combines with J gene TRBJ2-7, with TRBD1 matching over 7 bases. CDR3 length: 15 amino acids. In germline, CDR1 is MNHGY, CDR2 SAAAGT. Unmatched junction bases numbered 8, after V lost 2 bases and J lost 4 bases. Here the CDR3 reads CASSYRHRGQYEQYF. CDR3 coding DNA: TGTGCCAGCAGTTACCGGCACAGGGGACAATACGAGCAGTACTTC.

The J gene is TRBJ1-4, the V gene TRBV28; TRBD1 is a possible D gene (5 bases). The CDR3 has 14 residues. Germline V gene data show CDR1 as MDHEN and CDR2 as SYDVKM. The V gene lost 6 bases and the J gene lost 6 bases, with 14 bases spanning the gap. The CDR3 protein is CASSRGRRDEKLFF. CDR3 DNA sequence: TGTGCCAGCAGCCGGGGGAGGCGAGATGAAAAACTGTTTTTT.

The CDR3 DNA sequence: TGTGCCAGCAGCTTAGTGAGCCTAGAGCAGTACTTC. Protein: CASSLVSLEQYF. V gene TRBV7-9 combines with J gene TRBJ2-7; unclear D gene. CDR1 and CDR2 from the germline V gene are SEHNR and FQNEAQ (reference sequence). The V and J ends lost 1 base and 7 bases respectively, with 8 bases between them. This CDR3 has 12 amino acids.

CDR3 DNA: TGTGCCTCCGACCGGGACAGGGGAGAGACCCAGTACTTC. The encoded protein is CASDRDRGETQYF. The chain recombines TRBV6-5 with TRBJ2-5, with 10 bases matching TRBD1. V trimming: 11 bases; J trimming: 4 bases; junction bases outside the gene matches: 7. There are 13 residues in the CDR3. In germline, CDR1 is MNHEY, CDR2 SVGAGI.

This chain connects TRBV6-6 to TRBJ1-4, with D possibly matching TRBD1 (6 bases). The V end lost 0 bases, the J end lost 4 bases, and 12 bases lay between the germline ends. Germline V lookup: CDR1 MNHNY, CDR2 SVGAGI (reference sequence). CDR3 length: 16 residues. Here the CDR3 reads CASSYSGGQGNEKLFF. In DNA form, the CDR3 reads TGTGCCAGCAGTTACTCTGGGGGCCAGGGTAATGAAAAACTGTTTTTT.

This sequence joins TRBV27 and TRBJ1-1; 9 nucleotides match TRBD1. In germline, CDR1 is MNHEY, CDR2 SMNVEV (reference sequence). The CDR3 length is 20 residues. The ends lost 5 bases at V and 5 bases at J; junction bases unmatched: 24. CDR3 loop: CASSRRTGTGPTPNMTEAFF. In nucleotides, the CDR3 is TGTGCCAGCAGTCGACGGACCGGGACAGGGCCCACACCGAACATGACTGAAGCTTTCTTT.

The J gene is TRBJ1-1, the V gene TRBV5-5; the D is unclear. Germline V gives CDR1 SGHKS, CDR2 YYEKEE (reference sequence). V was trimmed by 4 bases and J by 10 bases, leaving 11 bases between them. This CDR3 is 11 amino acids long. The CDR3 nucleotides read TGTGCCAGCAGCCCCGGGGTGGGAGCTTTCTTT. Translated: CASSPGVGAFF.

V usage is TRBV5-8 and J usage is TRBJ2-2; 9 bases agree with TRBD1. The length of the CDR3 is 15 residues. Germline assignment: CDR1 SGHTS and CDR2 YDEGEE. Losses at the gene ends were 5 bases for V and 4 bases for J; bases not matched to a gene: 6. CDR3 loop: CASRQQGAGTGELFF. CDR3 in DNA: TGTGCCAGCAGGCAACAGGGGGCCGGCACCGGGGAGCTGTTTTTT.